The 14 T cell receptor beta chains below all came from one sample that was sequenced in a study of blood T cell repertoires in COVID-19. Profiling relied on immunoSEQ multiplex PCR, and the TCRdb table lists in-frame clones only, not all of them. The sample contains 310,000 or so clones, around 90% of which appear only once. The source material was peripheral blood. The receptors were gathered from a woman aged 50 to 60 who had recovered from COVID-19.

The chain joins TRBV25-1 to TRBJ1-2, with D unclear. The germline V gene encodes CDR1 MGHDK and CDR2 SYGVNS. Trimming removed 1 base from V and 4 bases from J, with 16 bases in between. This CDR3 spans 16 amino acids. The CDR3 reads CASSEFAGPVGYGYTF. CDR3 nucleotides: TGTGCCAGCAGTGAATTTGCAGGCCCCGTTGGCTATGGCTACACCTTC.

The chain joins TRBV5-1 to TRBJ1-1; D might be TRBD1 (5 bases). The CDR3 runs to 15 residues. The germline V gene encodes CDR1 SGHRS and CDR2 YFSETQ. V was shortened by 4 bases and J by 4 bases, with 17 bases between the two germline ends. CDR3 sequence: CASSPTASRFTEAFF. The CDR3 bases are TGCGCCAGCAGCCCGACAGCCTCGAGGTTCACTGAAGCTTTCTTT.

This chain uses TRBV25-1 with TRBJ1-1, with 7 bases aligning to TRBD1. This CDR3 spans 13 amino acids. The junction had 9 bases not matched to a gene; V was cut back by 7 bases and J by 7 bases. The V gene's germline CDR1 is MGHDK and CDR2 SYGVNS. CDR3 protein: CASIRTGVNEAFF. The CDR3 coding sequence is TGTGCCAGCATCCGGACAGGAGTTAATGAAGCTTTCTTT. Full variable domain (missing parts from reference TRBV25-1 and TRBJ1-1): EADIYQTPRYLVIGTGKKITLECSQTMGHDKMYWYQQDPGMELHLIHYSYGVNSTEKGDLSSESTVSRIRTEHFPLTLESARPSHTSQYLCASIRTGVNEAFFGQGTRLTVV.

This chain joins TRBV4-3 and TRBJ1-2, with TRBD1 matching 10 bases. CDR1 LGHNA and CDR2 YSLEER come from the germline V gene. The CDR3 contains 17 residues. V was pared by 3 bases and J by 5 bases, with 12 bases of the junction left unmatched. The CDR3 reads CASSQDLGDRGRYGYTF. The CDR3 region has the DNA TGCGCCAGCAGCCAGGATCTAGGGGACAGGGGAAGGTATGGCTACACCTTC.

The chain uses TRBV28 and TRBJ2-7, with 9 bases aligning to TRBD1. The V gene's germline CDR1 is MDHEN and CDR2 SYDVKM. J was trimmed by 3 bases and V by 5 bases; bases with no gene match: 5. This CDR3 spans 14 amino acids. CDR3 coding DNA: TGTGCCAGCAGTCTCCCGGGACAGGGCTACGAGCAGTACTTC. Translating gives CASSLPGQGYEQYF.

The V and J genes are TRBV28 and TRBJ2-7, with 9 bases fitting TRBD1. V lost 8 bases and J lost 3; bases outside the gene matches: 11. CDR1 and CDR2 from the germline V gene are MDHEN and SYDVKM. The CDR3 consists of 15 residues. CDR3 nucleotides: TGTGCCAGCGCGGAAAAGGGACAGGGCCTCTACGAGCAGTACTTC. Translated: CASAEKGQGLYEQYF.

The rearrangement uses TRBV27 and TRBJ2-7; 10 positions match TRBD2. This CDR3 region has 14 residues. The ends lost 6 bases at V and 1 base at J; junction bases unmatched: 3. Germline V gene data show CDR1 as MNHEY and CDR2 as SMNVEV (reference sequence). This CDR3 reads CASRLAGSSYEQYF. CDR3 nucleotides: TGTGCCAGCAGACTAGCGGGGTCATCCTACGAGCAGTACTTC.

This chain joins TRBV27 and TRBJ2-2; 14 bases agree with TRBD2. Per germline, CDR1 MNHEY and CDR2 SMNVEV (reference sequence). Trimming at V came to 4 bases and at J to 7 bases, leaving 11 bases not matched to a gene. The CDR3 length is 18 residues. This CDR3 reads CASSSTSGLAGVGGELFF. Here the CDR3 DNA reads TGTGCCAGCAGTTCGACCTCGGGACTAGCGGGAGTCGGCGGGGAGCTGTTTTTT.

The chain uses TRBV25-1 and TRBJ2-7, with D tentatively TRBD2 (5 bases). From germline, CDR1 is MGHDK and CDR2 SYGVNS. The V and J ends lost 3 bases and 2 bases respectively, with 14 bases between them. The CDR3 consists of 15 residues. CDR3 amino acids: CASSDGLISTYEQYF. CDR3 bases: TGTGCCAGCAGTGACGGACTTATTTCTACCTACGAGCAGTACTTC.

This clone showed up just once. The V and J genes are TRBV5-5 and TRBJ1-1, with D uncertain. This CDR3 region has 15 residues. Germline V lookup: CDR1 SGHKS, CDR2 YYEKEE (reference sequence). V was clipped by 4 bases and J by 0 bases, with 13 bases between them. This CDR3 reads CASSPGFQVNTEAFF. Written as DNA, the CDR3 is TGTGCCAGCAGCCCGGGTTTTCAAGTGAACACTGAAGCTTTCTTT.

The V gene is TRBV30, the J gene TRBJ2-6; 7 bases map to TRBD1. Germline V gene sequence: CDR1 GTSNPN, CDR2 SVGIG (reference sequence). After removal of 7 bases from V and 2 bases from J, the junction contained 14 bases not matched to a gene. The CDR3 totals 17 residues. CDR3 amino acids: CASSRIPTGTGANVLTF. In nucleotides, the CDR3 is TGTGCCTCTTCCAGAATCCCGACAGGGACTGGGGCCAACGTCCTGACTTTC.

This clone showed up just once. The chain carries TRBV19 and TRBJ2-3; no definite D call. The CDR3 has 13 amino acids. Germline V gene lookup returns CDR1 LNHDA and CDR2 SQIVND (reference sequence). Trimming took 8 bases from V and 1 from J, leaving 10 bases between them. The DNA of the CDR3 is TGTGCCAGTCAGGCGTTGGGCACAGATACGCAGTATTTT. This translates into CASQALGTDTQYF. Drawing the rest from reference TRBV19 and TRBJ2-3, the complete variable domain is DGGITQSPKYLFRKEGQNVTLSCEQNLNHDAMYWYRQDPGQGLRLIYYSQIVNDFQKGDIAEGYSVSREKKESFPLTVTSAQKNPTAFYLCASQALGTDTQYFGPGTRLTVL.

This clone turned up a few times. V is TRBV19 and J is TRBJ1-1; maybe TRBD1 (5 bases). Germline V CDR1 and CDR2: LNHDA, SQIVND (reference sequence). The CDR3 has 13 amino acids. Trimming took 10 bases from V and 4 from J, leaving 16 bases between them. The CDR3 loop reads CATQGSGATEAFF. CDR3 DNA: TGTGCCACCCAGGGATCGGGCGCCACTGAAGCTTTCTTT.

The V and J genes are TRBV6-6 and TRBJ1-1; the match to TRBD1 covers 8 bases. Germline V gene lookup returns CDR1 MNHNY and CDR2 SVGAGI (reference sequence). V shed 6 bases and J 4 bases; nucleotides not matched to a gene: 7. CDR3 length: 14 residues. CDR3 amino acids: CASRAGGGGTEAFF. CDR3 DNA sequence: TGTGCCAGCAGGGCAGGGGGCGGTGGCACTGAAGCTTTCTTT.